This T cell receptor beta chain is drawn from a study of blood T cell repertoires in COVID-19. Overall study context: Italy, Spain and the United States were the sources of the convalescent and acute COVID-19 samples. From T cells, B-cell-depleted T cells, or PBMCs came the material, which was cDNA or gDNA.

This CDR3 comprises 16 residues. The germline gives CDR1 SGHDN, CDR2 FVKESK. V was pared by 4 bases and J by 1 base, with 6 bases of the junction left unmatched. As handled by the study authors: The authors estimated nucleated cell counts from reference gene primer amplification. Assay used: immunoSEQ multiplex PCR; TCRdb lists only in-frame clones, some missing. The V and J calls and clone size were taken over from that table, and D and trimming were inferred from the DNA. The sample yields 100,000 to 150,000 clones, about 81% seen once. The sequencing sample was made of peripheral blood. This receptor was taken from a woman between 50 and 59 years old with acute or convalescent COVID-19. The rearrangement links TRBV14 to TRBJ2-2; 7 bases are shared with TRBD2. The CDR3 bases are TGTGCCAGCAGCCCGCACGCGGGGGTGAACACCGGGGAGCTGTTTTTT. This encodes CASSPHAGVNTGELFF.